The text below deals with one T cell receptor beta chain. Other DNA sequences from this sample encode an identical CDR3 as well. These data come from a study of blood T cell repertoires in COVID-19. Profiling relied on immunoSEQ multiplex PCR, and the TCRdb table lists in-frame clones only, not all of them. The profile covers about 200,000 clones, with 83% appearing a single time and more than 8% taken by the ten largest. Trimming removed 3 bases from V and 4 bases from J; junction bases left unmatched: 0. This CDR3 is built from 13 residues. Germline CDR1 is LNHDA and CDR2 is SQIVND (reference sequence).

This chain uses TRBV19 with TRBJ2-7, with 10 bases fitting TRBD2. The source material was peripheral blood. The TCR originated in a woman aged 45-60 years with acute or convalescent COVID-19. The CDR3 is CASSMGLAYEQYF. The CDR3 bases are TGTGCCAGTAGTATGGGACTAGCGTACGAGCAGTACTTC.